This T cell receptor (beta chain) was recorded in a study of regulatory T cells in long-lasting Graves disease. Broader study findings: Segments TRBV28, TRBJ1-2 and TRBJ2-5 showed preferential usage in persistent disease. It was peripheral blood alone, not thyroid tissue, that was studied.

The TCR beta library used iRepertoire HTBI primers with Arm-PCR amplification of CDR3. TCRdb recomputed calls from the multiplex PCR reads with MiXCR, one row per CDR3 protein. This sample yields about half a million distinct CDR3 sequences, of which about 12% are seen a single time; 8% to 10% belongs to the top ten. Noted time point: newly diagnosed GD, antithyroid drugs for less than 3 months. Isolated PBMC RNA provided the starting material for the TCR library. As collected, the peripheral blood samples measured 8 to 9 milliliters each and went into EDTA tubes. Details on this clonotype: Its antigen is not known.

Per germline, CDR1 MNHEY and CDR2 SVGAGI. Trimming shortened V by 2 bases and J by 4 bases, and 14 bases separated the two germline ends. The CDR3 extends over 15 amino acids. In addition, the sample was reused for a study of T cells in Graves' hyperthyroidism and ophthalmopathy. Per that study: A set of HTBI primers served as the primers for a first-round RT-PCR of the TCR CDR3.

The source material was peripheral blood mononuclear cells (PBMCs), sampled at new diagnosis, from a patient treated with antithyroid drugs. The chain recombines TRBV6-5 with TRBJ2-5; no clear D. This clonotype was obtained from a woman aged 30 to 39 with Graves disease. CDR3 region: CASSYHRTLRETQYF. The CDR3 region has the DNA TGTGCCAGCAGTTACCACAGAACCTTAAGAGAGACCCAGTACTTC.